This T cell receptor beta chain comes out of a study of memory CD4+ T cells and cytomegalovirus serostatus. Regarding the study as a whole: The CMV-associated TCR signature appears largely within the CD4+ memory repertoire.

V was pared by 5 bases and J by 4 bases, with 8 bases between. There are 12 residues in the CDR3. Germline V gives CDR1 SGHTA, CDR2 FQGNSA. To note about this clone: What it recognizes is unknown.

The sort gate was single viable CD3+CD4+CD8-CD45RO+ cells for memory CD4+ T cells. The repertoire was sequenced with immunoSEQ multiplex PCR; TCRdb's copy has only in-frame clones and lacks some. The sample contains about 62,000 clones, roughly 76% of which appear only once. What was sequenced was memory CD4+ T cells from blood. The V and J genes are TRBV7-2 and TRBJ1-2; D ambiguous. The sequence was obtained from an adult in good health and CMV-seropositive. The CDR3 region has the DNA TGTGCCAGCAGCCCGCACTTCTATGGCTACACCTTC. Residues: CASSPHFYGYTF.